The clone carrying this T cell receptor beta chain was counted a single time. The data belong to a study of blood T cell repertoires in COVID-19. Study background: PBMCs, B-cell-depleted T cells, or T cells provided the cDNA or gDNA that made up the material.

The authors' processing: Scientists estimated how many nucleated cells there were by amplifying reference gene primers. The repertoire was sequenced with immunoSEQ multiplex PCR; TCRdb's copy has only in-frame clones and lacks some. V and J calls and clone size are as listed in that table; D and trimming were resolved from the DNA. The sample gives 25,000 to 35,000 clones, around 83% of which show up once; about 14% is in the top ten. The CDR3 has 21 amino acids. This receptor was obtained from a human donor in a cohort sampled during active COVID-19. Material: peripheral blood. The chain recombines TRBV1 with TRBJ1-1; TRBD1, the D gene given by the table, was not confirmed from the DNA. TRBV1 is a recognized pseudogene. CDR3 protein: CTSSQDNTGTGQGSVNTEAFF. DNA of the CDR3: TGCACCAGCAGCCAAGATAATACCGGGACAGGGCAGGGATCAGTGAACACTGAAGCTTTCTTT.